This T cell receptor beta chain was captured by sequencing in a study of radiotherapy plus CTLA-4 blockade in lung cancer. TCRdb's copy holds only in-frame clones and misses some; the assay was immunoSEQ multiplex PCR. The repertoire consists of about 88,000 clones, with 72% occurring once and the leading ten covering about an eighth. This clone was seen a handful of times. Those with chemo-refractory metastatic non-small-cell lung cancer were treated with focal radiation combined with CTLA-4 blockade using ipilimumab. Germline CDR1 is MNHNY and CDR2 is SVGAGI (reference sequence). Trimming pared 4 bases from V and 0 bases from J, leaving 9 bases between. This CDR3 is 14 amino acids long.

This sequence was found in a human donor with non-small cell lung cancer that progressed on radiotherapy plus ipilimumab. The material was peripheral blood, obtained from a patient treated with radiotherapy plus ipilimumab. The chain combines TRBV6-6 with TRBJ1-1, with D maybe TRBD1 (5 bases). The CDR3 region has the DNA TGTGCCAGCAGTTGGGGACGGATGAACACTGAAGCTTTCTTT. Protein product: CASSWGRMNTEAFF.